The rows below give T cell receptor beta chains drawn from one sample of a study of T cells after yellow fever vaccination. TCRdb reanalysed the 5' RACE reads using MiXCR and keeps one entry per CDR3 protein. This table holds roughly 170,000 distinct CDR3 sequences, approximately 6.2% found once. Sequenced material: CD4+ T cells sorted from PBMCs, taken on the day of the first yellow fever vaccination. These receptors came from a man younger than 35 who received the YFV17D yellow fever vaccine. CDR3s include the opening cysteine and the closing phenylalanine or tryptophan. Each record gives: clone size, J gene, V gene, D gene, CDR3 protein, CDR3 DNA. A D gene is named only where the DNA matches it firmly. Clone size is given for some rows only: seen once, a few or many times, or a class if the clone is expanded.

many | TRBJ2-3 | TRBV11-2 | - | CASSRGFADTQYF | TGTGCCAGCAGTCGGGGTTTTGCAGATACGCAGTATTTT
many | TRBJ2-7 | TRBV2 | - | CASSEAGFSSYEQYF | TGTGCCAGCAGTGAAGCAGGCTTTTCCTCCTACGAGCAGTACTTC
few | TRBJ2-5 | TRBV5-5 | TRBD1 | CASSSTGTAQETQYF | TGTGCCAGCAGCTCCACCGGGACAGCCCAAGAGACCCAGTACTTC
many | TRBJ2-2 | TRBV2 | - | CASSEAAAGELFF | TGTGCCAGCAGTGAAGCGGCGGCCGGGGAGCTGTTTTTT
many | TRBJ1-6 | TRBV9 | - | CASSADQVWVPLHF | TGTGCCAGCAGCGCCGATCAAGTTTGGGTTCCCCTCCACTTT
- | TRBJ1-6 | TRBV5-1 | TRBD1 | CASSSRQGREDNSPLHF | TGCGCCAGCAGCTCTAGACAGGGGAGAGAGGATAATTCACCCCTCCACTTT
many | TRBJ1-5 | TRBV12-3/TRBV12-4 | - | CASTPGGHQPQHF | TGTGCCAGCACCCCCGGGGGCCATCAGCCCCAGCATTTT
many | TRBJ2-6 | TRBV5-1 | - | CASSYLSGANVLTF | TGCGCCAGCAGCTACCTCTCTGGGGCCAACGTCCTGACTTTC
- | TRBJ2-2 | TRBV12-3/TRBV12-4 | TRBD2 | CASTGRLAGALTGELFF | TGTGCCAGCACCGGGCGGCTAGCGGGGGCCCTCACCGGGGAGCTGTTTTTT
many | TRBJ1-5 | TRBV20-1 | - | CSALLGGGNQPQHF | TGCAGTGCCCTACTAGGAGGGGGCAATCAGCCCCAGCATTTT
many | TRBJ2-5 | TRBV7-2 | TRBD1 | CASSRTGPQETQYF | TGTGCCAGCAGCCGGACAGGGCCACAAGAGACCCAGTACTTC
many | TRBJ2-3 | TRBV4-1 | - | CASSPAIGGADTQYF | TGCGCCAGCAGCCCCGCTATCGGGGGTGCAGATACGCAGTATTTT
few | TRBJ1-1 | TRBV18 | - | CASSPTGSAEAFF | TGTGCCAGCTCACCAACAGGTTCCGCTGAAGCTTTCTTT
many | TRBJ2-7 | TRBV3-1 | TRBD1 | CASSQVQGPYEQYF | TGTGCCAGCAGCCAGGTACAGGGGCCCTACGAGCAGTACTTC
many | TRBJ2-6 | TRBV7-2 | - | CASSSGLHLGANVLTF | TGTGCCAGCAGCTCGGGACTCCACCTTGGGGCCAACGTCCTGACTTTC
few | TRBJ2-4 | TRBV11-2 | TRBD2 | CASSLEPRGLAGGPAKNIQYF | TGTGCCAGCAGCTTAGAACCAAGGGGACTAGCGGGGGGGCCGGCCAAAAACATTCAGTACTTC
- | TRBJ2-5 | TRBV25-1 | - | CASSESMGWETQYF | TGTGCCAGCAGTGAATCCATGGGTTGGGAGACCCAGTACTTC
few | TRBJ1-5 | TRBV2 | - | CASSELGGGQPQHF | TGTGCCAGCAGTGAACTCGGGGGAGGACAGCCCCAGCATTTT
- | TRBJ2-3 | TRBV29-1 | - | CSVVRGASTDTQYF | TGCAGCGTTGTTCGGGGGGCGAGCACAGATACGCAGTATTTT
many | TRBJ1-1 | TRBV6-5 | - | CASTPRPTGHTEAFF | TGTGCCAGCACCCCAAGACCCACAGGGCACACTGAAGCTTTCTTT
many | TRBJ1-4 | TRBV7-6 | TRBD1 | CASSVDRGFEKLFF | TGTGCCAGCAGCGTAGACAGGGGTTTTGAAAAACTGTTTTTT
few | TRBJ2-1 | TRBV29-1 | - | CSGSYNEQFF | TGCAGCGGCTCCTACAATGAGCAGTTCTTC
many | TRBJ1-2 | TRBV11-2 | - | CASSLEGPGASNYGYTF | TGTGCCAGCAGCTTAGAAGGGCCAGGGGCCTCTAACTATGGCTACACCTTC
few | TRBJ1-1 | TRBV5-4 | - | CAGHRQQGTEAFF | TGTGCCGGACACCGACAGCAGGGGACTGAAGCTTTCTTT
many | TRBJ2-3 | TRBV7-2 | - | CASSLRFRGGDTQYF | TGTGCCAGCAGCTTAAGGTTTAGGGGGGGAGATACGCAGTATTTT
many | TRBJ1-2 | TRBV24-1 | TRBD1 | CATSPGDSYGYTF | TGTGCCACCAGCCCAGGGGACAGCTATGGCTACACCTTC
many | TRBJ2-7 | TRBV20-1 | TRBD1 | CSASTGIYSYEQYF | TGCAGTGCCTCGACAGGGATCTACTCCTACGAGCAGTACTTC
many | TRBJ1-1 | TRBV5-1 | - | CASSLQGQSSEAFF | TGCGCCAGCAGCTTGCAAGGACAGAGTTCTGAAGCTTTCTTT
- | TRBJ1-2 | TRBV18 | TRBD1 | CASSPYRGDNYGYTF | TGTGCCAGCTCACCCTACAGGGGAGATAACTATGGCTACACCTTC
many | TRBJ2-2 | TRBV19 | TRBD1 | CASSVDRGAGELFF | TGTGCCAGTAGTGTGGACAGGGGGGCCGGGGAGCTGTTTTTT
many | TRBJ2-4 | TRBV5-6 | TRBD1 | CASSSTGVKAIQYF | TGTGCCAGCAGCTCGACAGGGGTTAAGGCCATTCAGTACTTC
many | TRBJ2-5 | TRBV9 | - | CASSVAGGPSGQETQYF | TGTGCCAGCAGCGTAGCCGGGGGGCCGTCTGGGCAAGAGACCCAGTACTTC
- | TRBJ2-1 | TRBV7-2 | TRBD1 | CASSSGQGGSNEQFF | TGTGCCAGCAGCTCCGGACAGGGTGGTAGCAATGAGCAGTTCTTC
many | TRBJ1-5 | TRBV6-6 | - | CASIQTQGQPQHF | TGTGCCAGCATTCAAACCCAGGGGCAGCCCCAGCATTTT
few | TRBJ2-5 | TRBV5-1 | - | CASSPRIGETQYF | TGCGCCAGCAGCCCCCGGATTGGGGAGACCCAGTACTTC
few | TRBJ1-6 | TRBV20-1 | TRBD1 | CSARGTGRNSYNSPLHF | TGCAGTGCTAGGGGGACAGGGAGAAACTCCTATAATTCACCCCTCCACTTT
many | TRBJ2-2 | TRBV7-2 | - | CASSPLNTGELFF | TGTGCCAGCAGCCCGTTAAACACCGGGGAGCTGTTTTTT
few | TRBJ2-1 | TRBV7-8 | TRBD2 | CASSLAPFWRGGGNNEQFF | TGTGCCAGCAGCTTAGCGCCGTTTTGGCGCGGGGGGGGGAACAATGAGCAGTTCTTC
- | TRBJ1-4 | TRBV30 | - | CAWTPEKLFF | TGTGCCTGGACACCTGAAAAACTGTTTTTT
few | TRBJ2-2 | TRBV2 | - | CASTGASRTGELFF | TGTGCCAGCACGGGGGCTAGTCGCACCGGGGAGCTGTTTTTT
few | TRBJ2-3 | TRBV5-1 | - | CASSAPGTDTQYF | TGCGCCAGCAGCGCCCCCGGCACAGATACGCAGTATTTT
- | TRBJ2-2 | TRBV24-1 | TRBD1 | CATSDWTGRGELFF | TGTGCCACCAGTGACTGGACAGGGCGCGGGGAGCTGTTTTTT
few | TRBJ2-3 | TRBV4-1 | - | CASSRTGDNTDTQYF | TGCGCCAGCAGCCGGACTGGAGATAATACAGATACGCAGTATTTT
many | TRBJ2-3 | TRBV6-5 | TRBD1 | CATGTDLPDTQYF | TGTGCCACCGGGACAGACCTGCCGGATACGCAGTATTTT
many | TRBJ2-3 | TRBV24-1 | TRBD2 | CATSEGTRHTQYF | TGTGCCACCAGTGAGGGGACTAGGCACACGCAGTATTTT
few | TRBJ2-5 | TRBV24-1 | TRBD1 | CATSDTTGAQETQYF | TGTGCCACCAGTGATACGACAGGGGCCCAAGAGACCCAGTACTTC
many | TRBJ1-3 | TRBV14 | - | CASSQTEGLGNTIYF | TGTGCCAGCAGCCAGACCGAGGGGCTTGGAAACACCATATATTTT
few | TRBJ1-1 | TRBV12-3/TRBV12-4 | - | CASSFGPTEAFF | TGTGCCAGCAGTTTCGGTCCCACTGAAGCTTTCTTT
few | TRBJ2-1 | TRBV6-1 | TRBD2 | CASSRLAGFGVEQFF | TGTGCCAGCAGTCGACTAGCGGGGTTCGGAGTGGAGCAGTTCTTC
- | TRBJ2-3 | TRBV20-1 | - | CSASGGFTDTQYF | TGCAGTGCTAGCGGTGGCTTCACAGATACGCAGTATTTT
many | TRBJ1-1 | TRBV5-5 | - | CASSFSRGAEAFF | TGTGCCAGCAGCTTCTCCCGGGGCGCTGAAGCTTTCTTT
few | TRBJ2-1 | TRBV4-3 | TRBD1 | CASSPRTGGYEQFF | TGCGCCAGCAGCCCCCGGACAGGGGGCTATGAGCAGTTCTTC
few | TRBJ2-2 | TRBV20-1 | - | CSATSGDYTGELFF | TGCAGTGCTACCTCGGGGGATTACACCGGGGAGCTGTTTTTT
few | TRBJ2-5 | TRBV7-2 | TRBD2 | CASSSRLAGIETQYF | TGTGCCAGCAGCTCGCGACTAGCGGGGATAGAGACCCAGTACTTC
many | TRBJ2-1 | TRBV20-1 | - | CSAPRGGGNNEQFF | TGCAGTGCCCCCCGCGGAGGGGGGAACAATGAGCAGTTCTTC
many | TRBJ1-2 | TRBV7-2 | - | CASSPIRGGNYGYTF | TGTGCCAGCAGCCCTATCAGGGGAGGAAACTATGGCTACACCTTC
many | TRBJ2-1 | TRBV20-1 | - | CSAQLASGYNEQFF | TGCAGTGCTCAACTCGCCTCGGGGTACAATGAGCAGTTCTTC
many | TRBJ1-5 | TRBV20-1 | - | CSANQGLGQPQHF | TGCAGTGCTAATCAGGGACTCGGTCAGCCCCAGCATTTT
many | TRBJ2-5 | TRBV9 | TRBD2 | CASSVAGGYETQYF | TGTGCCAGCAGCGTGGCGGGGGGCTATGAGACCCAGTACTTC
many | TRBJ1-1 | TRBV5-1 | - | CASNLGGNTEAFF | TGCGCCAGCAACCTAGGGGGGAACACTGAAGCTTTCTTT